Below, 15 T cell receptor beta chains from the same sample are listed, as sequenced in a study of low-dose radiotherapy and immunotherapy resistance in tumors. Time point given: before trial treatment. Alpha and beta chains were covered, as first-strand cDNA relied on TRAV- and TRBV-specific primers. It was with a constant-region primer and a V-primer adapter that TCRs were amplified over around 19 PCR cycles. TCRdb reanalysed the reads using MiXCR and keeps one entry per CDR3 protein. There are over 55,000 distinct CDR3 sequences in the sample; more than 25% occur only once, and over 8.5% lies in the top ten. The sequenced sample was PBMCs, obtained before treatment. These receptors were taken from a female donor with ovarian cancer.

The V gene is TRBV10-3, the J gene TRBJ1-2, with 7 nucleotides matching TRBD1. This CDR3 spans 14 amino acids. Looked up from germline, CDR1 is ENHRY and CDR2 is SYGVKD. This CDR3 reads CAILRQGTTCGYTF. Written as DNA, the CDR3 is TGTGCTATTCTCCGACAGGGAACAACTTGTGGCTACACCTTC.

This clonotype was detected ten times or more. This sequence joins TRBV20-1 and TRBJ2-1, with a tentative D call TRBD2 (6 bases). CDR1 DFQATT and CDR2 SNEGSKA come from the germline V gene (reference sequence). CDR3 length equals 14 residues. Trimming took 3 bases from V and 0 from J, leaving 9 bases between them. The CDR3 bases are TGCAGTGCTAGTCGGGAGAGCTCCTACAATGAGCAGTTCTTC. It translates to CSASRESSYNEQFF.

In its sample, this clonotype was seen many times. This rearrangement joins TRBV28 to TRBJ2-4, with a possible D match to TRBD2 (6 bases). Germline values: CDR1 MDHEN, CDR2 SYDVKM. The V end lost 2 bases, the J end lost 7 bases, and 18 bases lay between the germline ends. The CDR3 is 16 amino acids. The CDR3 loop reads CASSLGFRTLANIQYF. DNA for the CDR3: TGTGCCAGCAGTTTAGGGTTCAGAACACTAGCCAACATTCAGTACTTC.

The gene calls are TRBV7-2 and TRBJ2-7; D perhaps matches TRBD2 (5 bases). The germline V gene has CDR1 SGHTA and CDR2 FQGNSA. The CDR3 runs to 12 residues. V gave up 4 bases and J gave up 6 bases, with 10 bases separating them. The CDR3 DNA reads as TGTGCCAGCAGCTCGCGGGCCGGCGAGCAGTACTTC. Encoded protein: CASSSRAGEQYF. The variable domain in full, completed from reference TRBV7-2 and TRBJ2-7, reads GAGVSQSPSNKVTEKGKDVELRCDPISGHTALYWYRQSLGQGLEFLIYFQGNSAPDKSGLPSDRFSAERTGGSVSTLTIQRTQQEDSAVYLCASSSRAGEQYFGPGTRLTVT.

V gene TRBV6-6 combines with J gene TRBJ2-1, with 11 bases lining up with TRBD2. V dropped 7 bases and J dropped 8; count of bases not matched to a gene: 13. Germline lookup yields CDR1 MNHNY and CDR2 SVGAGI (reference sequence). The CDR3 spans 16 residues. In nucleotides, the CDR3 is TGTGCCAGCAACGATATTAGCGGGAGGGGTAGGTATGAGCAGTTCTTC. Translating it yields CASNDISGRGRYEQFF.

CDR3 region: CATSDRPGLAGTGELFF. CDR3 DNA: TGTGCCACCAGTGATCGACCGGGACTAGCAGGAACCGGGGAGCTGTTTTTT. The rearrangement links TRBV24-1 to TRBJ2-2, with 9 bases matching TRBD2. The V gene's germline CDR1 is KGHDR and CDR2 SFDVKD. Trimming removed 3 bases from V and 5 bases from J; junction bases left unmatched: 9. This CDR3 contains 17 residues.

This rearrangement joins TRBV14 to TRBJ2-1, with 10 bases matching TRBD1. Germline V CDR1 and CDR2: SGHDN, FVKESK. This CDR3 spans 17 amino acids. The trim removed 4 bases at V and 1 base at J, leaving 7 bases unmatched. CDR3 loop: CASSLTGQGRSYNEQFF. Written as DNA, the CDR3 is TGTGCCAGCAGCCTTACGGGACAGGGGAGGTCCTACAATGAGCAGTTCTTC.

This clonotype was counted many times. V and J are TRBV12-3 or TRBV12-4 and TRBJ2-5; 9 bases line up with TRBD2. V lost 3 bases to trimming and J lost 1 base; unmatched junction nucleotides: 3. The CDR3 totals 15 residues. In DNA form, the CDR3 reads TGTGCCAGCAGTTTCCTAGCGGGAACCCAAGAGACCCAGTACTTC. Protein sequence: CASSFLAGTQETQYF.

This clonotype was detected many times. CDR3 residues: CATSDAGRETQYF. CDR3 DNA: TGTGCCACCAGTGATGCGGGGAGGGAGACCCAGTACTTC. The chain combines TRBV24-1 with TRBJ2-5; the D gene is possibly TRBD2 (6 bases). This CDR3 spans 13 amino acids. The ends were cut back, 3 bases at V and 5 bases at J, with 9 bases in the middle. Germline V gene data show CDR1 as KGHDR and CDR2 as SFDVKD.

This clonotype came up many times. The chain joins TRBV7-2 to TRBJ2-1, with 12 bases identical to TRBD2. CDR1 SGHTA and CDR2 FQGNSA come from the germline V gene. The CDR3 runs to 15 residues. J gave up 4 bases and V 5 bases, and 3 bases lay outside the gene matches. For the CDR3, the DNA is TGTGCCAGCAGCCCCCTAGCGGGAGGGTACAATGAGCAGTTCTTC. Translated, it gives CASSPLAGGYNEQFF. Drawing the rest from reference TRBV7-2 and TRBJ2-1, the complete variable domain is GAGVSQSPSNKVTEKGKDVELRCDPISGHTALYWYRQSLGQGLEFLIYFQGNSAPDKSGLPSDRFSAERTGGSVSTLTIQRTQQEDSAVYLCASSPLAGGYNEQFFGPGTRLTVL.

The chain links TRBV5-1 to TRBJ1-1; TRBD1 might be the D (5 bases). V lost 3 bases, J lost 1 base, and 16 bases lay in between. The CDR3 totals 16 residues. Germline V CDR1 and CDR2: SGHRS, YFSETQ. The CDR3 DNA reads as TGCGCCAGCAGCTCTCCTACAGGCCGGGGGAACACTGAAGCTTTCTTT. This gives the protein CASSSPTGRGNTEAFF.

This clonotype came up many times. The gene calls are TRBV6-2 or TRBV6-3 and TRBJ2-1, with a possible D match to TRBD2 (6 bases). V was trimmed by 5 bases and J by 9 bases, leaving 23 bases between them. This CDR3 has 16 amino acids. The germline V gene encodes CDR1 MNHEY and CDR2 SVGEGT. This CDR3 reads CASSAPGGAGLREQFF. CDR3 nucleotides: TGTGCCAGCAGTGCCCCGGGTGGAGCGGGTCTTCGTGAGCAGTTCTTC.

The rearrangement joins TRBV6-2 or TRBV6-3 to TRBJ2-3, with TRBD2 matching 12 bases. This CDR3 has 16 residues. V lost 0 bases and J lost 5; bases outside the gene matches: 3. Germline V lookup: CDR1 MNHEY, CDR2 SVGEGT. The CDR3 protein is CASSYSTSGSVDTQYF. The CDR3 nucleotides are TGTGCCAGCAGTTACTCGACTAGCGGGAGTGTAGATACGCAGTATTTT.

The chain links TRBV5-1 to TRBJ2-2; perhaps TRBD1 as D (5 bases). The V and J ends lost 4 bases and 3 bases respectively, with 7 bases between them. The CDR3 runs to 13 residues. The germline V gene has CDR1 SGHRS and CDR2 YFSETQ. The chain's CDR3 is CASSQGDTGELFF. The CDR3 bases are TGCGCCAGCAGCCAGGGCGACACCGGGGAGCTGTTTTTT.

The chain employs TRBV4-2 and TRBJ2-3; 10 bases fit TRBD2. V was clipped by 2 bases and J by 4 bases; unmatched bases: 9. Germline CDR1 and CDR2: LGHNA and YNFKEQ. The length of the CDR3 is 17 residues. The CDR3: CASSQRSLAGVADTQYF. Here the CDR3 DNA reads TGTGCCAGCAGCCAAAGGAGTCTAGCGGGAGTTGCAGATACGCAGTATTTT.